The next 10 T cell receptor beta chains were all read from a single sample in a study of cytomegalovirus exposure and HLA in healthy donors (dated by TCRdb to about 2017). Library creation used the immunoSEQ multiplex PCR assay. For the multiplex PCR, a mixture combining 60 forward primers for TCR Vbeta segments and 13 reverse primers for TCR Jbeta segments was used. TCRdb took this table from immuneACCESS and kept in-frame rearrangements with V and J called. Such tables lack part of the clones; where checked against another copy, unresolved V genes explain under half of the gap, and the rest is unexplained. This sample lists under 200,000 clones; 70% to 80% were detected once. Approximately 1.5% of the sample belongs to the ten largest clones. The sequencing input was PBMCs. These receptors came from a man aged 35 to 55 in good health and CMV-seronegative.

The chain has TRBV6-1 and TRBJ1-3; unclear D gene. CDR3 length equals 13 residues. V was cut by 8 bases and J by 6 bases, with 14 bases left in between. Germline CDR1 MNHNS, CDR2 SASEGT. In nucleotides, the CDR3 is TGTGCCAGCTGGGAGATTTTCGTAAACACCATATATTTT. It translates to CASWEIFVNTIYF.

The chain employs TRBV6-1 and TRBJ2-7; TRBD1 aligns across 9 bases. Germline CDR1 reads MNHNS; CDR2 reads SASEGT. With V trimmed by 3 bases and J by 4 bases, 10 bases remained unmatched. This CDR3 has 16 amino acids. CDR3 protein: CASSEALPGQGYEQYF. In DNA form, the CDR3 reads TGTGCCAGCAGTGAGGCCCTTCCGGGACAGGGTTACGAGCAGTACTTC.

The CDR3 sequence: CASSSLQGAFYEQYV. CDR3 sequence (DNA): TGTGCCAGCAGTTCCCTCCAGGGGGCCTTCTACGAGCAGTACGTC. The V gene is TRBV27, the J gene TRBJ2-7, with 8 bases lining up with TRBD1. This CDR3 is built from 15 residues. Trimming cost V 4 bases and J 3 bases; bases outside gene matches: 8. Germline V lookup: CDR1 MNHEY, CDR2 SMNVEV (reference sequence).

The chain couples TRBV10-3 to TRBJ2-3; weak D call: TRBD2 (6 bases). Trimming removed 4 bases from V and 2 bases from J, with 10 bases in between. This CDR3 has 14 residues. Germline CDR1 and CDR2: ENHRY and SYGVKD. Here the CDR3 reads CAISAGSPTDTQYF. CDR3 DNA: TGTGCCATCAGTGCCGGGAGCCCCACAGATACGCAGTATTTT.

The V and J genes are TRBV19 and TRBJ1-1; TRBD1 is a possible D gene (5 bases). V shed 6 bases and J shed 1 base, with 9 bases lying between them. Germline assignment: CDR1 LNHDA and CDR2 SQIVND (reference sequence). This CDR3 comprises 13 residues. The CDR3 loop is CASSKGANTEAFF. CDR3 nucleotides: TGTGCCAGTAGCAAAGGGGCGAACACTGAAGCTTTCTTT. The full variable domain, its missing parts supplied by reference TRBV19 and TRBJ1-1, is DGGITQSPKYLFRKEGQNVTLSCEQNLNHDAMYWYRQDPGQGLRLIYYSQIVNDFQKGDIAEGYSVSREKKESFPLTVTSAQKNPTAFYLCASSKGANTEAFFGQGTRLTVV.

The V and J genes are TRBV18 and TRBJ1-2; 7 positions agree with TRBD1. J gave up 8 bases and V 2 bases, and 14 bases lay outside the gene matches. The CDR3 contains 16 residues. Germline assignment: CDR1 KGHSH and CDR2 LQKENI. In nucleotides, the CDR3 is TGTGCCAGCTCACCAGGGGCCAGGGGGAGCCAAGGGGGCTACACCTTC. This translates into CASSPGARGSQGGYTF. Looking up the rest from reference TRBV18 and TRBJ1-2 gives the full variable domain: NAGVMQNPRHLVRRRGQEARLRCSPMKGHSHVYWYRQLPEEGLKFMVYLQKENIIDESGMPKERFSAEFPKEGPSILRIQQVVRGDSAAYFCASSPGARGSQGGYTFGSGTRLTVV.

Note on this clone: This sample includes further DNA sequences coding for the same CDR3. V gene TRBV5-1 combines with J gene TRBJ1-2; 8 positions match TRBD1. Germline V gene sequence: CDR1 SGHRS, CDR2 YFSETQ. The V and J ends lost 5 bases and 8 bases, in that order; junction bases with no gene match: 8. This CDR3 contains 13 residues. Here the CDR3 DNA reads TGCGCCAGCAGTTCGGGACAGGCCAGGGGCTACACCTTC. Its translation is CASSSGQARGYTF.

The genes are TRBV27 and TRBJ2-7; 7 bases align to TRBD1. The CDR3 extends over 12 amino acids. Germline CDR1 MNHEY, CDR2 SMNVEV (reference sequence). Unmatched junction bases numbered 6, after V lost 8 bases and J lost 5 bases. CDR3 loop: CASGQVLNEQYF. The CDR3 nucleotides are TGTGCCAGCGGACAGGTTTTGAACGAGCAGTACTTC.

This clone was observed once. This chain uses TRBV28 with TRBJ2-7; D unclear. CDR1 is MDHEN and CDR2 is SYDVKM in the germline V gene. The CDR3 length is 13 residues. V was trimmed by 7 bases and J by 3 bases, leaving 13 bases between them. The CDR3 region has the DNA TGTGCCAGCACCCCACCCGCCAGCTACGAGCAGTACTTC. Its translation is CASTPPASYEQYF.

The chain links TRBV2 to TRBJ1-4; D not resolved. The CDR3 extends over 14 amino acids. The germline gives CDR1 SNHLY, CDR2 FYNNEI. Trimming took off 8 bases at V and 5 bases at J, with 15 bases between the two ends. The CDR3 spells CASLPGVGNEKLFF. CDR3 nucleotide sequence: TGTGCCAGCCTCCCCGGGGTGGGGAATGAAAAACTGTTTTTT.